One T cell receptor (beta chain) is described in this entry. No antigen is known for it. This entry is derived from a study of cytomegalovirus exposure and HLA in healthy donors. It was with 60 Vbeta and 13 Jbeta primers that the PCR ran. The protocol was immunoSEQ multiplex PCR, while the TCRdb copy is restricted to in-frame clones and leaves out a portion. The ten most abundant clones cover 1.5% to 2% of a sample with 150,000 or so clones. Study findings and constraints: In a later analysis, the majority of CMV-associated beta chains seemingly showed HLA restriction.

Sequencing was done on a sample of PBMCs. The receptor's source is a woman aged 45-60 years in good health and CMV-seronegative.

CDR3 region: CASSQVLAGAYEQYF. The CDR3 nucleotides read TGCGCCAGCAGCCAAGTACTAGCGGGAGCTTACGAGCAGTACTTC. The rearrangement uses TRBV4-3 and TRBJ2-7, with 11 positions matching TRBD2. The germline V gene encodes CDR1 LGHNA and CDR2 YSLEER. CDR3 size: 15 residues. V was pared by 1 base and J by 4 bases, with 3 bases of the junction left unmatched.